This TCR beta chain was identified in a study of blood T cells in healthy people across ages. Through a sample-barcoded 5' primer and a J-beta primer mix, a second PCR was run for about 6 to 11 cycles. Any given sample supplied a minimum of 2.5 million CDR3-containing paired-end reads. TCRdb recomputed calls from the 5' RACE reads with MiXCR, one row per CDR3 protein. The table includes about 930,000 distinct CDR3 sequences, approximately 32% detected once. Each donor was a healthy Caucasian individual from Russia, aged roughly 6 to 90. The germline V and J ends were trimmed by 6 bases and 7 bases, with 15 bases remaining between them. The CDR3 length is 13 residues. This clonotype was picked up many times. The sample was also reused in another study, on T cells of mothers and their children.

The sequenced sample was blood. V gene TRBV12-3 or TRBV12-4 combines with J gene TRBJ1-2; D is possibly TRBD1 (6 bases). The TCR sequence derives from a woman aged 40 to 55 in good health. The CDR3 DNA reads TGTGCCAGCAGCACCACAGGGACGCTTGGCTACACCTTC. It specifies CASSTTGTLGYTF.